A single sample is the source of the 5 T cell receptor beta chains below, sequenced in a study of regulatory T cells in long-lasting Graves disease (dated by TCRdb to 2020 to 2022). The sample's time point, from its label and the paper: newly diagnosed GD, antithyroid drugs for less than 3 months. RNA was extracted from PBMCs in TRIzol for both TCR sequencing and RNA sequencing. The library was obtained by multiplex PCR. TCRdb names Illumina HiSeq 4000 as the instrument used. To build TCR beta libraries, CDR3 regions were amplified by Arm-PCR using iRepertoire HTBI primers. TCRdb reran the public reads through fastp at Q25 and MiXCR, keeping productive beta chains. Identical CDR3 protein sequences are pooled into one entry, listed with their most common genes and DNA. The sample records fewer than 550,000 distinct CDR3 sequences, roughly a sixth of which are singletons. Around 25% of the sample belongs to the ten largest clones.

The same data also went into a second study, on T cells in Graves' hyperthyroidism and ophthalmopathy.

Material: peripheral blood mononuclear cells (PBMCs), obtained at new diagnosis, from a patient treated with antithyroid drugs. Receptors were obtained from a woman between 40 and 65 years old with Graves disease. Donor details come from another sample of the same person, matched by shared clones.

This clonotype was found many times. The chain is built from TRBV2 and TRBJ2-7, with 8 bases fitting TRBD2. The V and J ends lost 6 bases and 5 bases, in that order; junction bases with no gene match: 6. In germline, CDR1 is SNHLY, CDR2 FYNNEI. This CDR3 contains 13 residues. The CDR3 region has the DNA TGTGCCAGCAGGTACGGGACTAGTGACGAGCAGTACTTC. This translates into CASRYGTSDEQYF.

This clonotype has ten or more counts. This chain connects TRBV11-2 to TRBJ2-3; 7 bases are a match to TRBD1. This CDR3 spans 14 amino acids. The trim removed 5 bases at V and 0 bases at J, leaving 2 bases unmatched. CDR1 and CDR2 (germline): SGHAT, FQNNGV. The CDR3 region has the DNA TGTGCCAGCAGCCAACAGGGGAGCACAGATACGCAGTATTTT. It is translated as CASSQQGSTDTQYF. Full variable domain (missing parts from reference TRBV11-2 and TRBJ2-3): EAGVAQSPRYKIIEKRQSVAFWCNPISGHATLYWYQQILGQGPKLLIQFQNNGVVDDSQLPKDRFSAERLKGVDSTLKIQPAKLEDSAVYLCASSQQGSTDTQYFGPGTRLTVL.

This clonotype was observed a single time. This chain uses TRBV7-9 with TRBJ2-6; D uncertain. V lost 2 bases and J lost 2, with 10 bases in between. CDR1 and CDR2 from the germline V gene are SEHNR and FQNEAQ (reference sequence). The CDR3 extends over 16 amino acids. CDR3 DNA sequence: TGTGCCAGCAGCTTAAGCCAGTACCCTGGGGCCAACGTCCTGACTTTC. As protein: CASSLSQYPGANVLTF.

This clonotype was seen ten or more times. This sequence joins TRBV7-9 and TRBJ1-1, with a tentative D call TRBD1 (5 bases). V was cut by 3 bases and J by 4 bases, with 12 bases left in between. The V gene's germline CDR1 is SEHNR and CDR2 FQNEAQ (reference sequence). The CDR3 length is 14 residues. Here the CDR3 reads CASSFPDGGTEAFF. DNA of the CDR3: TGTGCCAGCAGCTTTCCTGACGGGGGCACTGAAGCTTTCTTT.

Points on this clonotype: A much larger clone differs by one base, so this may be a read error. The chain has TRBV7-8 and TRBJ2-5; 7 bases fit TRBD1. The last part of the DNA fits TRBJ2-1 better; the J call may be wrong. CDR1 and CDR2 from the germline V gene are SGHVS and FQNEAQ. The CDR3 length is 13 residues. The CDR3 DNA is TGTGCCAGCAGCTCCAGGGGGTTTGAGACCCAGTTCTTC. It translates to CASSSRGFETQFF.